The T cell receptor (beta chain) under discussion was sequenced for a study of graft-versus-host responses after intestinal transplantation. To note about this clone: Its antigen is still unknown.

The V gene's germline CDR1 is SGHDT and CDR2 YYEEEE. Between the trimmed V and J ends, which lost 0 bases and 3 bases, there was a span of 7 bases. The CDR3 is made up of 13 amino acids. General study points: Early post-transplant HvG declines showed an association with peak circulating GvH clone levels. Marrow from the recipient contained GvH clones, some of which had appeared first in ileum or blood.

Assay used: immunoSEQ multiplex PCR; TCRdb lists only in-frame clones, some missing. The repertoire holds around 90,000 clones, with 85% to 95% as singletons. The sample was unstimulated CD8+ T cells sorted from spleen or lymph node cells, taken before intestinal transplant. The rearrangement uses TRBV5-6 and TRBJ2-7; D gene uncertain. The sequence came from a human donor who received an intestinal transplant. In DNA, the CDR3 is TGTGCCAGCAGCTTGGCAGTAAACTACGAGCAGTACTTC. This encodes CASSLAVNYEQYF. Together with reference TRBV5-6 and TRBJ2-7, the CDR3 gives the full variable domain: DAGVTQSPTHLIKTRGQQVTLRCSPKSGHDTVSWYQQALGQGPQFIFQYYEEEERQRGNFPDRFSGHQFPNYSSELNVNALLLGDSALYLCASSLAVNYEQYFGPGTRLTVT.